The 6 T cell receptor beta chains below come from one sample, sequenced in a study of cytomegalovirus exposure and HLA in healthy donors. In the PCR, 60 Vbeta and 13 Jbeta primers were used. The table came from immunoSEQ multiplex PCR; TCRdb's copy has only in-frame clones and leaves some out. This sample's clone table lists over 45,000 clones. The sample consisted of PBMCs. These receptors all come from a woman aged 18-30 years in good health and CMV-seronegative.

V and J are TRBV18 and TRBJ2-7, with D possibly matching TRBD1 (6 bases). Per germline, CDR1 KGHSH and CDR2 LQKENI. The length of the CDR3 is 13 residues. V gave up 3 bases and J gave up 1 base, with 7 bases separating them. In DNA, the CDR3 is TGTGCCAGCTCACCTACAGGGTCCTACGAGCAGTACTTC. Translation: CASSPTGSYEQYF.

CDR3 sequence (DNA): TGCGCCAGCAGCTTGGCCCCGGCAGGGGAGTACAATGAGCAGTTCTTC. This sequence encodes CASSLAPAGEYNEQFF. This rearrangement joins TRBV5-1 to TRBJ2-1, with TRBD1 as a possible D gene (6 bases). From germline, CDR1 is SGHRS and CDR2 YFSETQ. This CDR3 is 16 amino acids long. Deletions cut 0 bases from V and 4 bases from J, with 14 bases between. The full variable domain, completed using reference TRBV5-1 and TRBJ2-1, is KAGVTQTPRYLIKTRGQQVTLSCSPISGHRSVSWYQQTPGQGLQFLFEYFSETQRNKGNFPGRFSGRQFSNSRSEMNVSTLELGDSALYLCASSLAPAGEYNEQFFGPGTRLTVL.

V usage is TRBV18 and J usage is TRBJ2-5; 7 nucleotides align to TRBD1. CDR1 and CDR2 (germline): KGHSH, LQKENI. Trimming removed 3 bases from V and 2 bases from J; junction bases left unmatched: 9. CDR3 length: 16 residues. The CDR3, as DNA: TGTGCCAGCTCACCGATACCTAGGACAGGACAAGAGACCCAGTACTTC. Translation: CASSPIPRTGQETQYF.

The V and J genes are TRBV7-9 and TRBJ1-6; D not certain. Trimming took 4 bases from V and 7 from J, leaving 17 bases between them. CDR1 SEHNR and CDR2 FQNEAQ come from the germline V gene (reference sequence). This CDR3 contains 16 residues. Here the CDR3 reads CASSSLARVENSPLHF. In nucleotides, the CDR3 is TGTGCCAGCAGCTCCCTCGCGAGGGTGGAAAATTCACCCCTCCACTTT. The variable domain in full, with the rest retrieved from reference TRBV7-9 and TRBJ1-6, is DTGVSQNPRHKITKRGQNVTFRCDPISEHNRLYWYRQTLGQGPEFLTYFQNEAQLEKSRLLSDRFSAERPKGSFSTLEIQRTEQGDSAMYLCASSSLARVENSPLHFGNGTRLTVT.

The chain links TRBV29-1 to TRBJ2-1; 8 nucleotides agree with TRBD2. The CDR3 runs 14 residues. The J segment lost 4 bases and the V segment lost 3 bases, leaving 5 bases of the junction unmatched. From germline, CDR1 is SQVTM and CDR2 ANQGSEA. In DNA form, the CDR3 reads TGCAGCGTTGATTTAACTAGCGGATACAATGAGCAGTTCTTC. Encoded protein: CSVDLTSGYNEQFF.

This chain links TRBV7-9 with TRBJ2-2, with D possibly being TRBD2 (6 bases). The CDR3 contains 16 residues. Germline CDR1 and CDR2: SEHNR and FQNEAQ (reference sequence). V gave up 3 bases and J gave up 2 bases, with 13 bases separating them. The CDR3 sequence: CASSFRMGGNTGELFF. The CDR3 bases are TGTGCCAGCAGCTTCCGAATGGGGGGTAACACCGGGGAGCTGTTTTTT.